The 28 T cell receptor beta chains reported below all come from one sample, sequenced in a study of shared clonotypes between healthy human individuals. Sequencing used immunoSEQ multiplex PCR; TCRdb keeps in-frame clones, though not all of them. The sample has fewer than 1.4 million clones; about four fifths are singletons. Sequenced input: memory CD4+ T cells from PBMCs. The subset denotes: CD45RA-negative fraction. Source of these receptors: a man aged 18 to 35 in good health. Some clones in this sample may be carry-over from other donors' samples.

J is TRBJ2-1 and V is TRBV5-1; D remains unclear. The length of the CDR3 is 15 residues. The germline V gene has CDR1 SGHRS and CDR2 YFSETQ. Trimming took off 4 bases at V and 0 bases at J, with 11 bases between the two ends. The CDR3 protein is CASSTTLISYNEQFF. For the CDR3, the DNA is TGCGCCAGCAGCACGACACTTATCTCCTACAATGAGCAGTTCTTC.

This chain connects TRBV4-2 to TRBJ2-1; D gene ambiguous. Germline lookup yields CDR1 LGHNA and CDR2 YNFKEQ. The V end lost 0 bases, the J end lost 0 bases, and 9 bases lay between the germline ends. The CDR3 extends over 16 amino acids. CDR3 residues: CASSQDFPSSYNEQFF. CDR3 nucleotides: TGTGCCAGCAGCCAAGATTTTCCCAGCTCCTACAATGAGCAGTTCTTC.

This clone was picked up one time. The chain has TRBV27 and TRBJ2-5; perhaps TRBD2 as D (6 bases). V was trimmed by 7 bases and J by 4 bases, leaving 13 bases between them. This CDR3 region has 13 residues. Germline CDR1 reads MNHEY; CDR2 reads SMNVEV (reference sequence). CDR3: CASTWRGGETQYF. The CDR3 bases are TGTGCCAGCACCTGGAGGGGCGGAGAGACCCAGTACTTC.

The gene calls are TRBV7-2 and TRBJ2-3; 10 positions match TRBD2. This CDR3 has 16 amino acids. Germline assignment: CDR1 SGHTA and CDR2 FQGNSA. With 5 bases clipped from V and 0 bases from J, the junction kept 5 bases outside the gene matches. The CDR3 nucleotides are TGTGCCAGCAGCCTGGGACTAGCGCTTAGCACAGATACGCAGTATTTT. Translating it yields CASSLGLALSTDTQYF.

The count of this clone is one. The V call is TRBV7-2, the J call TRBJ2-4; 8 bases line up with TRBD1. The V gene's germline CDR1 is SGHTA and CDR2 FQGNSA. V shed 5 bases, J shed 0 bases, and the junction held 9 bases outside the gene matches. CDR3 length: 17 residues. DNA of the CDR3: TGTGCCAGCAGCCCCGGGACAGGATCCATAGCCAAAAACATTCAGTACTTC. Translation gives CASSPGTGSIAKNIQYF.

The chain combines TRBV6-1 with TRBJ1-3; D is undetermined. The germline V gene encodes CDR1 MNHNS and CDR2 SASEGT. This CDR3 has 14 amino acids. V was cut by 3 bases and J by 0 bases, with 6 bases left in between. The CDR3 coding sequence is TGTGCCAGCAGTGAGATGAGCTCTGGAAACACCATATATTTT. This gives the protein CASSEMSSGNTIYF.

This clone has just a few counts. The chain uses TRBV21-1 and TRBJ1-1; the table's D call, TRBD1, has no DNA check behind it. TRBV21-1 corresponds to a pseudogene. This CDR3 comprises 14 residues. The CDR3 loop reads CASSKGRGDTEAFF. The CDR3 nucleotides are TGTGCCAGCAGCAAAGGCAGGGGGGACACTGAAGCTTTCTTT.

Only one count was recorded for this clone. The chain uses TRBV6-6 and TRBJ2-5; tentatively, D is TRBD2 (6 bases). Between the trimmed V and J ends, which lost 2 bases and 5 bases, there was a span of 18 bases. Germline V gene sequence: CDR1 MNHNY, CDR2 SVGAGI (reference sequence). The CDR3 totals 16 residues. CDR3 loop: CASSYNLARAGETQYF. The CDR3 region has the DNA TGTGCCAGCAGTTACAATCTAGCGAGAGCTGGGGAGACCCAGTACTTC.

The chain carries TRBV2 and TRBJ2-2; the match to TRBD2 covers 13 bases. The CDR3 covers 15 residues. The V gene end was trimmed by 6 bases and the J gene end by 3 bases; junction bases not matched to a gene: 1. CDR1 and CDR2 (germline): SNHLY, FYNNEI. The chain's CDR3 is CASRGLAGHTGELFF. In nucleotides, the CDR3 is TGTGCCAGCAGGGGACTAGCGGGACACACCGGGGAGCTGTTTTTT.

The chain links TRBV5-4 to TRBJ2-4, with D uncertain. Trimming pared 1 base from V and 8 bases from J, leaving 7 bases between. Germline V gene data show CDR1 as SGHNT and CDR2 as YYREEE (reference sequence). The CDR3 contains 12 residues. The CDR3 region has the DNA TGTGCCAGCAGCTTGAGAGGAGACATTCAGTACTTC. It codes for CASSLRGDIQYF.

This CDR3 reads CASSFRLAGVSPYNEQFF. In DNA, the CDR3 is TGTGCCAGCAGTTTTCGGTTAGCGGGAGTATCGCCCTACAATGAGCAGTTCTTC. This chain uses TRBV28 with TRBJ2-1; 9 bases align to TRBD2. CDR3 size: 18 residues. After removal of 3 bases from V and 2 bases from J, the junction contained 11 bases not matched to a gene. CDR1 and CDR2 from the germline V gene are MDHEN and SYDVKM.

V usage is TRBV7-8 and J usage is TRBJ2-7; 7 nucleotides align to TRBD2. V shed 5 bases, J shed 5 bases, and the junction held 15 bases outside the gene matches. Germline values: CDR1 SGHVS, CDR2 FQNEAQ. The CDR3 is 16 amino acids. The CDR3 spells CASSPRQAGVVHEQYF. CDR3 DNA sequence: TGTGCCAGCAGCCCTCGCCAGGCGGGAGTGGTCCACGAGCAGTACTTC.

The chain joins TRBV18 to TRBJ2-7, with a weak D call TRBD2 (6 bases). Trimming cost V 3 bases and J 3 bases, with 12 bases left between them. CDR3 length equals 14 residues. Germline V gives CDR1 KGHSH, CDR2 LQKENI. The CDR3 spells CASSPEGTYYEQYF. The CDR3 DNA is TGTGCCAGCTCACCCGAAGGGACTTACTACGAGCAGTACTTC.

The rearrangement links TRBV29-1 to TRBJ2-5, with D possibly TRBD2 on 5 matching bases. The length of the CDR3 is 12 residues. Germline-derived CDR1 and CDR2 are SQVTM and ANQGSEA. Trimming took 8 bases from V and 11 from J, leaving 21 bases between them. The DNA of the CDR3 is TGCAGCTTTTGGGATATCGTCGGGGAGCAGTACTTC. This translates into CSFWDIVGEQYF.

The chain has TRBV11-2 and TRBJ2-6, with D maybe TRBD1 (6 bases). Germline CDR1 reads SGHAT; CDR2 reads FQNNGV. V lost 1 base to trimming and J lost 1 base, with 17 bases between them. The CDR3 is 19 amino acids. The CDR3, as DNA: TGTGCCAGCAGCTTAGTAGTGGGACAAGAGGGATCTGGGGCCAACGTCCTGACTTTC. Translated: CASSLVVGQEGSGANVLTF.

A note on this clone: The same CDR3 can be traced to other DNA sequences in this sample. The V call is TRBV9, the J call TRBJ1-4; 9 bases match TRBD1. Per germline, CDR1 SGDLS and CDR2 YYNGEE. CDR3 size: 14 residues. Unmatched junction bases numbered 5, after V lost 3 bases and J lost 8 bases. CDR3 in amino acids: CASSAGQGEEKLFF. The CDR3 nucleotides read TGTGCCAGCAGCGCGGGACAGGGTGAGGAAAAACTGTTTTTT.

The CDR3 sequence: CASSLVPDRPSYNEQFF. In nucleotides, the CDR3 is TGTGCCAGCAGCTTAGTCCCCGACAGACCCTCCTACAATGAGCAGTTCTTC. The rearrangement uses TRBV7-8 and TRBJ2-1, with D possibly being TRBD1 (5 bases). This CDR3 is 17 amino acids long. Deletions cut 1 base from V and 0 bases from J, with 13 bases between. Germline-derived CDR1 and CDR2 are SGHVS and FQNEAQ.

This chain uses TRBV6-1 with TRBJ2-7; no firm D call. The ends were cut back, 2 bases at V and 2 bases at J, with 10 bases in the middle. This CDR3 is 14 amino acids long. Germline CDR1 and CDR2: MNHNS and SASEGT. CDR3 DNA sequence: TGTGCCAGCAGTGAACTCCCTAACACCTACGAGCAGTACTTC. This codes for CASSELPNTYEQYF.

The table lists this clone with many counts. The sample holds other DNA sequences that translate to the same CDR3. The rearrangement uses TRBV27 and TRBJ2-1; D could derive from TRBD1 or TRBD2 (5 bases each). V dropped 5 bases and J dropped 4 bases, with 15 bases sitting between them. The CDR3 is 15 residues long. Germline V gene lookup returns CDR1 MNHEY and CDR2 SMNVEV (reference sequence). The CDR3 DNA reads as TGTGCCAGCAGTCTAACCGGGACCGTATACAATGAGCAGTTCTTC. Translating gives CASSLTGTVYNEQFF.

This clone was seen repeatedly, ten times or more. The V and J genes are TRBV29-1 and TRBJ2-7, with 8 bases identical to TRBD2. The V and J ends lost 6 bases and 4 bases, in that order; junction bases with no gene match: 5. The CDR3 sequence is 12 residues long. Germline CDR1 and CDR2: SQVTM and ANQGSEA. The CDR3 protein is CSVTSEQYEQYF. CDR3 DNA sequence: TGCAGCGTGACTAGCGAGCAATACGAGCAGTACTTC.

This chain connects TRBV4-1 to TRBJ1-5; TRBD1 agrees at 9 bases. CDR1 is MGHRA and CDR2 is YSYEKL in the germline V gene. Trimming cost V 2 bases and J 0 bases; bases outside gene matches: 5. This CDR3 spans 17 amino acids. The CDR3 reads CASSQRGTGTSNQPQHF. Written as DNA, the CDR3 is TGCGCCAGCAGCCAAAGAGGGACAGGGACTAGCAATCAGCCCCAGCATTTT.

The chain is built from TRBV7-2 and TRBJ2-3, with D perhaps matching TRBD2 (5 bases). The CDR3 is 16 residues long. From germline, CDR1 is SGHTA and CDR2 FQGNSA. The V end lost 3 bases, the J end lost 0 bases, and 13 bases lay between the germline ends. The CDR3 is CASSLIGRESTDTQYF. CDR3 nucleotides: TGTGCCAGCAGCTTGATAGGGAGAGAAAGCACAGATACGCAGTATTTT.

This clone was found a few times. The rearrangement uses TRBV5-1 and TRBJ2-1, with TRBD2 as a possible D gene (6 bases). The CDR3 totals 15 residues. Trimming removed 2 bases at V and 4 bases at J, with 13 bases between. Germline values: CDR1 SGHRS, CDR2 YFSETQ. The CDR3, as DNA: TGCGCCAGCAGCTTCGGGGGAGGTAGTTACAATGAGCAGTTCTTC. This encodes CASSFGGGSYNEQFF. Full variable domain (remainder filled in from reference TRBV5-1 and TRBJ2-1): KAGVTQTPRYLIKTRGQQVTLSCSPISGHRSVSWYQQTPGQGLQFLFEYFSETQRNKGNFPGRFSGRQFSNSRSEMNVSTLELGDSALYLCASSFGGGSYNEQFFGPGTRLTVL.

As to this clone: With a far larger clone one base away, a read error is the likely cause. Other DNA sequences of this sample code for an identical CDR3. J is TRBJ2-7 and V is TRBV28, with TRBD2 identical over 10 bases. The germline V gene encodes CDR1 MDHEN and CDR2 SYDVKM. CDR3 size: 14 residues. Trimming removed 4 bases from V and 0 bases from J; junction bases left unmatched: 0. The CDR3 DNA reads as TGTGCCAGCAGTTCTAGCGGGAGCTCCTACGAGCAGTACTTC. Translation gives CASSSSGSSYEQYF.

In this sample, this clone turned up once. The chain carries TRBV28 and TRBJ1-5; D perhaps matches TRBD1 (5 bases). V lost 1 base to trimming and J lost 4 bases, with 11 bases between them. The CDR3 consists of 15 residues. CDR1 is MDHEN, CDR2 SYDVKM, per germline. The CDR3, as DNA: TGTGCCAGCAGTTTATCGGGGACGGCAAATCAGCCCCAGCATTTT. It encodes CASSLSGTANQPQHF.

The DNA of the CDR3 is TGCGCCAGCAGTGTGGGTGGGATCCAAGAGACCCAGTACTTC. It translates to CASSVGGIQETQYF. V is TRBV5-1 and J is TRBJ2-5; no firm D call. Between the trimmed V and J ends, which lost 5 bases and 1 base, there was a span of 12 bases. This CDR3 is built from 14 residues. Germline values: CDR1 SGHRS, CDR2 YFSETQ.

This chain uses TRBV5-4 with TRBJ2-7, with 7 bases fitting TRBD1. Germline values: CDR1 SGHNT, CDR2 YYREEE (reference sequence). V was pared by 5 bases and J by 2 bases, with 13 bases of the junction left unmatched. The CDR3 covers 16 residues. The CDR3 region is CASSPTHPGQTYEQYF. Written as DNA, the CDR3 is TGTGCCAGCAGTCCAACGCACCCGGGACAGACCTACGAGCAGTACTTC.

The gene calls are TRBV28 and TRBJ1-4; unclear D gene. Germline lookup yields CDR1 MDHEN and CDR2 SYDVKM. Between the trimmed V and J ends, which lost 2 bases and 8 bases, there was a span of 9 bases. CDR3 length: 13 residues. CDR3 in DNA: TGTGCCAGCAGTTTACCGCTGGGGGAAAAACTGTTTTTT. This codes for CASSLPLGEKLFF.